This T cell receptor beta chain was profiled in a study of T cell responses to AZD1222 COVID-19 vaccine. The repertoire was sequenced with immunoSEQ multiplex PCR; TCRdb's copy has only in-frame clones and lacks some. The sample comprises about 150,000 clones, more than 80% of which are singletons, and 3% to 3.5% rests with the top ten. The CDR3 extends over 14 amino acids. Germline V CDR1 and CDR2: MNHEY, SVGAGI. With 7 bases removed from V and 4 bases from J, the gap between germline ends came to 13 bases. The sequence was obtained from an adult who received the AZD1222 COVID-19 vaccine. The chain carries TRBV6-5 and TRBJ2-2; a possible D gene is TRBD2 (5 bases). The sequencing used peripheral blood, collected 28 days after the second AZD1222 dose. The CDR3 sequence: CASTSGLFTGELFF. Written as DNA, the CDR3 is TGTGCCAGCACCTCCGGACTTTTCACCGGGGAGCTGTTTTTT.